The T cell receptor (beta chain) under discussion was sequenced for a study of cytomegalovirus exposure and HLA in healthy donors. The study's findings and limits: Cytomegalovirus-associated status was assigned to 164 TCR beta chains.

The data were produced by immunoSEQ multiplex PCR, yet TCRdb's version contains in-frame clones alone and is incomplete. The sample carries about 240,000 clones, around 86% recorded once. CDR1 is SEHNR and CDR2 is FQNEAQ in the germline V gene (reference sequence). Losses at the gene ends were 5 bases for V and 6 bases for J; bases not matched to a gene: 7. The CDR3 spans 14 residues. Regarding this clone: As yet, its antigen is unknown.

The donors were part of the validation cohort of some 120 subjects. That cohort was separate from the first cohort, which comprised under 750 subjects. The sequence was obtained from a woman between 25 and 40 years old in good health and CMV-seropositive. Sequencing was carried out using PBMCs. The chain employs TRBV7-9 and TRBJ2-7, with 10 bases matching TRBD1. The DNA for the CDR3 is TGTGCCAGCAGCCAGGGACAGGGGTTTGCCGAGCAGTACTTC. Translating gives CASSQGQGFAEQYF.